This T cell receptor (beta chain) was found in a study of T cell responses to AZD1222 COVID-19 vaccine. Germline CDR1 reads ENHRY; CDR2 reads SYGVKD. The CDR3 is 15 amino acids. Trimming shortened V by 0 bases and J by 6 bases, and 15 bases separated the two germline ends. Clones were read by immunoSEQ multiplex PCR, and TCRdb kept only the in-frame ones, dropping some. The sample carries about 55,000 clones, nearly 80% recorded once. This TCR derives from an adult who received the AZD1222 COVID-19 vaccine. The gene calls are TRBV10-3 and TRBJ2-7; D is unclear. This material consisted of peripheral blood, taken 28 days after the second AZD1222 dose. The CDR3 region has the DNA TGTGCCATCAGTGAGTCAGGGCGTCAAAAGGCCGAGCAGTACTTC. This translates into CAISESGRQKAEQYF.